These 28 T cell receptor beta chains share one sample of origin, sequenced in a study of blood T cell repertoires in COVID-19. Sequencing was performed with immunoSEQ multiplex PCR; in TCRdb, only in-frame clones are kept and a portion is missing. This sample carries 110,000 or so clones, around 80% of them seen once, and the ten largest clones take approximately 4.3%. The source material was peripheral blood. These receptors all come from a human donor in a cohort sampled during active or convalescent COVID-19.

CDR3: CASSFSFAETQYF. The DNA for the CDR3 is TGCGCCAGCAGCTTTAGCTTCGCGGAGACCCAGTACTTC. This chain uses TRBV5-1 with TRBJ2-5; no clear D. Trimming took off 2 bases at V and 5 bases at J, with 10 bases between the two ends. CDR3 length: 13 amino acids. CDR1 is SGHRS and CDR2 is YFSETQ in the germline V gene.

The chain is built from TRBV6-2 or TRBV6-3 and TRBJ2-7; D possibly corresponds to TRBD1 (6 bases). V was cut by 6 bases and J by 2 bases, with 14 bases left in between. This CDR3 is 14 amino acids long. Germline loops: CDR1 MNHEY, CDR2 SVGEGT. This CDR3 is CASSRQDGAYEQYF. CDR3 DNA sequence: TGTGCCAGCAGCAGACAGGACGGCGCCTACGAGCAGTACTTC.

The chain recombines TRBV6-5 with TRBJ2-5; 7 bases agree with TRBD1. CDR3 length: 13 amino acids. The V gene's germline CDR1 is MNHEY and CDR2 SVGAGI. V dropped 4 bases and J dropped 5; count of bases not matched to a gene: 4. The CDR3 sequence: CASSSTGAETQYF. In DNA, the CDR3 is TGTGCCAGCAGTTCTACAGGGGCGGAGACCCAGTACTTC.

J is TRBJ1-5 and V is TRBV9; 7 positions match TRBD1. This CDR3 has 14 amino acids. Germline V gene data show CDR1 as SGDLS and CDR2 as YYNGEE. The V and J ends lost 4 bases and 2 bases, in that order; junction bases with no gene match: 3. CDR3 coding DNA: TGTGCCAGCAGCCTAGGGACAGGCAATCAGCCCCAGCATTTT. It encodes CASSLGTGNQPQHF.

The chain has TRBV2 and TRBJ1-1, with 8 bases that match TRBD1. Germline V gene lookup returns CDR1 SNHLY and CDR2 FYNNEI. V lost 7 bases, J lost 5 bases, and 9 bases stayed unmatched. This CDR3 spans 14 amino acids. CDR3 bases: TGTGCCAGCACCAGGGCAGGGGGCGTTACTGAAGCTTTCTTT. The encoded protein is CASTRAGGVTEAFF. Drawing the rest from reference TRBV2 and TRBJ1-1, the complete variable domain is EPEVTQTPSHQVTQMGQEVILRCVPISNHLYFYWYRQILGQKVEFLVSFYNNEISEKSEIFDDQFSVERPDGSNFTLKIRSTKLEDSAMYFCASTRAGGVTEAFFGQGTRLTVV.

V usage is TRBV29-1 and J usage is TRBJ2-1, with a tentative D call TRBD1 (6 bases). Per the germline V gene, CDR1 is SQVTM and CDR2 is ANQGSEA. Trimming stripped 5 bases from V and 9 bases from J, with 11 bases between. The CDR3 sequence is 11 residues long. In nucleotides, the CDR3 is TGCAGCGTTAACAGGGTTCCTGAGCAGTTCTTC. Translated: CSVNRVPEQFF.

The chain links TRBV27 to TRBJ1-2; 8 bases agree with TRBD1. In germline, CDR1 is MNHEY, CDR2 SMNVEV (reference sequence). The V segment lost 8 bases and the J segment 5 bases; nucleotides outside the gene matches: 4. The CDR3 consists of 12 residues. DNA of the CDR3: TGTGCCAGCGGGACAGGTCGATATGGCTACACCTTC. Its translation is CASGTGRYGYTF.

This clone was counted many times. The chain has TRBV19 and TRBJ1-5; a possible D gene is TRBD1 (6 bases). Trimming removed 1 base at V and 4 bases at J, with 8 bases between. This CDR3 comprises 14 residues. From germline, CDR1 is LNHDA and CDR2 SQIVND (reference sequence). In nucleotides, the CDR3 is TGTGCCAGTAGTATAGGGCAGGGGAATCAGCCCCAGCATTTT. It specifies CASSIGQGNQPQHF.

The chain combines TRBV5-1 with TRBJ1-6, with a weak D call TRBD1 (5 bases). The CDR3 consists of 16 residues. Germline-derived CDR1 and CDR2 are SGHRS and YFSETQ. The ends were cut back, 7 bases at V and 0 bases at J, with 14 bases in the middle. CDR3 region: CASSPRGSSYNSPLHF. CDR3 bases: TGCGCCAGCTCACCGCGGGGGAGCTCCTATAATTCACCCCTCCACTTT.

The rearrangement joins TRBV19 to TRBJ1-5; possible D gene TRBD1, 5 bases. The V end was cut by 7 bases, the J end by 1 base, with 8 bases between. The CDR3 runs 13 residues. The germline V gene encodes CDR1 LNHDA and CDR2 SQIVND (reference sequence). CDR3 nucleotides: TGTGCCAGTAAGGAGGGGAGCAATCAGCCCCAGCATTTT. Its protein is CASKEGSNQPQHF.

The rearrangement joins TRBV9 to TRBJ1-1; TRBD1 aligns across 8 bases. V was pared by 4 bases and J by 6 bases, with 11 bases of the junction left unmatched. Germline CDR1 SGDLS, CDR2 YYNGEE. The CDR3 is 15 amino acids. The CDR3 bases are TGTGCCAGCAGCCTGACCCTAGAGGACAGGGCTGAAGCTTTCTTT. It translates to CASSLTLEDRAEAFF.

The chain is built from TRBV9 and TRBJ1-2; the D is unclear. The CDR3 length is 15 residues. Germline assignment: CDR1 SGDLS and CDR2 YYNGEE. The ends were cut back, 0 bases at V and 8 bases at J, with 17 bases in the middle. This CDR3 reads CASSVGVQTYRGYTF. CDR3 bases: TGTGCCAGCAGCGTAGGCGTACAGACCTATCGGGGCTACACCTTC.

A single count supports this clone. The V and J genes are TRBV30 and TRBJ1-4; D unclear. V lost 3 bases and J lost 7, with 18 bases in between. The CDR3 covers 15 residues. Germline CDR1 reads GTSNPN; CDR2 reads SVGIG (reference sequence). CDR3 bases: TGTGCCTGGAGCGGAGCCGCCGCACAAGGTGAAAAACTGTTTTTT. This sequence encodes CAWSGAAAQGEKLFF.

V is TRBV11-3 and J is TRBJ2-5; 11 nucleotides line up with TRBD2. Germline V gene sequence: CDR1 SGHNT, CDR2 YENEEA. This CDR3 is built from 15 residues. V dropped 5 bases and J dropped 5; count of bases not matched to a gene: 7. CDR3 in amino acids: CASSVTSGDGETQYF. Written as DNA, the CDR3 is TGTGCCAGCAGCGTGACTAGCGGGGATGGCGAGACCCAGTACTTC. The full variable domain, in which reference TRBV11-3 and TRBJ2-5 provide the parts outside the CDR3, is EAGVVQSPRYKIIEKKQPVAFWCNPISGHNTLYWYLQNLGQGPELLIRYENEEAVDDSQLPKDRFSAERLKGVDSTLKIQPAELGDSAVYLCASSVTSGDGETQYFGPGTRLLVL.

The V call is TRBV7-6, the J call TRBJ1-3; D is undetermined. Germline V gene sequence: CDR1 SGHVS, CDR2 FNYEAQ. V was shortened by 4 bases and J by 0 bases, with 13 bases between the two germline ends. The CDR3 has 16 amino acids. The chain's CDR3 is CASSSWTASSGNTIYF. DNA for the CDR3: TGTGCCAGCAGCTCATGGACTGCTAGCTCTGGAAACACCATATATTTT.

The V gene is TRBV6-6, the J gene TRBJ2-5; no clear D gene. Germline CDR1 is MNHNY and CDR2 is SVGAGI (reference sequence). This CDR3 contains 13 residues. Trimming took off 6 bases at V and 5 bases at J, with 13 bases between the two ends. The CDR3 sequence is CASRPDLGETQYF. In DNA, the CDR3 is TGTGCCAGCAGGCCCGACCTAGGCGAGACCCAGTACTTC.

This chain uses TRBV7-8 with TRBJ2-1; 11 nucleotides match TRBD2. Unmatched junction bases numbered 9, after V lost 5 bases and J lost 9 bases. The germline V gene has CDR1 SGHVS and CDR2 FQNEAQ. CDR3 length: 15 residues. This CDR3 is CASSPAPTSGGEQFF. CDR3 coding DNA: TGTGCCAGCAGCCCCGCCCCAACTAGCGGGGGTGAGCAGTTCTTC.

The chain carries TRBV28 and TRBJ2-1; TRBD2 aligns across 10 bases. CDR1 is MDHEN, CDR2 SYDVKM, per germline. CDR3 length: 18 residues. J was trimmed by 4 bases and V by 0 bases; bases with no gene match: 9. Here the CDR3 reads CASSLWPPRTSGYNEQFF. Here the CDR3 DNA reads TGTGCCAGCAGTTTATGGCCCCCCCGGACTAGCGGATACAATGAGCAGTTCTTC.

A few counts support this clone. The chain carries TRBV7-9 and TRBJ2-1, with D uncertain. Trimming shortened V by 1 base and J by 0 bases, and 13 bases separated the two germline ends. The CDR3 consists of 17 residues. CDR1 and CDR2 (germline): SEHNR, FQNEAQ (reference sequence). CDR3 bases: TGTGCCAGCAGCTTAGGGGCAGCTTACCTCTCCTACAATGAGCAGTTCTTC. Translation: CASSLGAAYLSYNEQFF.

This chain uses TRBV9 with TRBJ2-7; tentatively, D is TRBD2 (6 bases). Germline CDR1 SGDLS, CDR2 YYNGEE. The CDR3 is made up of 16 amino acids. Between the trimmed V and J ends, which lost 4 bases and 0 bases, there was a span of 17 bases. The CDR3 coding sequence is TGTGCCAGCAGCCTCCGGGACTCCTTGAGCTCCTACGAGCAGTACTTC. Translating gives CASSLRDSLSSYEQYF.

The chain uses TRBV15 and TRBJ1-3, with D unresolved. The CDR3 spans 15 residues. Germline values: CDR1 LNHNV, CDR2 YYDKDF (reference sequence). The V and J ends lost 9 bases and 1 base respectively, with 16 bases between them. CDR3 nucleotide sequence: TGTGCCACGAGTTTAGATAGAGGGTCTGGAAACACCATATATTTT. It translates to CATSLDRGSGNTIYF.

This chain connects TRBV7-9 to TRBJ2-1; 10 bases are shared with TRBD1. CDR3 length: 20 amino acids. V shed 5 bases and J 0 bases; nucleotides not matched to a gene: 16. Germline V gene sequence: CDR1 SEHNR, CDR2 FQNEAQ (reference sequence). The CDR3 DNA is TGTGCCAGCAGCACACGTAGCCCCAGACAGGGGGCGAGCTCCTACAATGAGCAGTTCTTC. This gives the protein CASSTRSPRQGASSYNEQFF.

This clone was seen only a few times. The chain combines TRBV7-9 with TRBJ2-1; TRBD2 aligns across 8 bases. The germline CDR1 and CDR2 sequences are SEHNR and FQNEAQ (reference sequence). The CDR3 is 19 residues long. Germline trimming cut 5 bases from V and 1 base from J; bases unmatched to any gene: 16. DNA of the CDR3: TGTGCCAGCAGCCTCCCCCTCTGGGGTAGCGGGAAATCCTACAATGAGCAGTTCTTC. Its protein is CASSLPLWGSGKSYNEQFF.

J is TRBJ1-4 and V is TRBV6-5, with D possibly being TRBD1 (5 bases). The germline gives CDR1 MNHEY, CDR2 SVGAGI. The CDR3 length is 14 residues. V was trimmed by 4 bases and J by 6 bases, leaving 12 bases between them. The CDR3 bases are TGTGCCAGCAGTTTTCTCTTAGGGGATGAAAAACTGTTTTTT. As protein: CASSFLLGDEKLFF.

The chain links TRBV7-9 to TRBJ1-1, with 9 nucleotides matching TRBD1. Per germline, CDR1 SEHNR and CDR2 FQNEAQ (reference sequence). Trimming took 5 bases from V and 6 from J; bases not matched to a gene: 13. The CDR3 loop spans 16 amino acids. The CDR3 protein is CASSLGGTGGAPEAFF. For the CDR3, the DNA is TGTGCCAGCAGCCTAGGGGGAACAGGGGGCGCCCCTGAAGCTTTCTTT.

This rearrangement joins TRBV19 to TRBJ2-3, with 11 bases identical to TRBD2. Germline CDR1 is LNHDA and CDR2 is SQIVND (reference sequence). V gave up 3 bases and J gave up 3 bases; unmatched junction bases: 2. The CDR3 is made up of 15 amino acids. The CDR3 reads CASSMRTSGTDTQYF. The CDR3 DNA sequence: TGTGCCAGTAGTATGAGGACTAGCGGGACAGATACGCAGTATTTT.

The table lists this clone with a few counts. The junction shows a germline mismatch at one end, possibly a read error. This rearrangement joins TRBV28 to TRBJ2-7; D remains ambiguous. This CDR3 is built from 12 residues. Germline V gene data show CDR1 as MDHEN and CDR2 as SYDVKM. CDR3 amino acids: CASEQLGMERYF. CDR3 nucleotides: TGTGCCAGTGAGCAGCTCGGCATGGAGCGGTACTTC.

V usage is TRBV9 and J usage is TRBJ2-5; tentative D call: TRBD1 (5 bases). The ends were cut back, 0 bases at V and 4 bases at J, with 13 bases in the middle. Germline CDR1 SGDLS, CDR2 YYNGEE. There are 15 residues in the CDR3. In DNA, the CDR3 is TGTGCCAGCAGCGTAGGGCCTTGGGGCGGAGAGACCCAGTACTTC. The encoded protein is CASSVGPWGGETQYF.